This T cell receptor beta chain was documented in a study of T cell responses to AZD1222 COVID-19 vaccine. The germline CDR1 and CDR2 sequences are MGHRA and YSYEKL. The V gene lost 1 base and the J gene lost 8 bases, with 17 bases spanning the gap. The length of the CDR3 is 15 residues. Only in-frame clones appear in the TCRdb table, and some are missing; sequencing was by immunoSEQ multiplex PCR. The sample carries fewer than 30,000 clones, around 78% recorded once. This clone has only one observation. The antigen is unknown. Overall study results and limits: It was only after the peak T cell response that any repertoires were sampled. Donor demographics were predominantly white British with a female majority; clonal diversity may be underestimated. Unmutated regions of variants are reportedly targeted by nearly half of spike-specific TCRs.

This chain joins TRBV4-1 and TRBJ1-1; possible D gene TRBD1, 5 bases. The TCR sequence derives from an adult in good health. The specimen comprised peripheral blood, sampled on day 0 of AZD1222 vaccination. Written as DNA, the CDR3 is TGCGCCAGCAGCCAAGTAGGGACTGGCGGTCCAGAAGCTTTCTTT. This codes for CASSQVGTGGPEAFF.